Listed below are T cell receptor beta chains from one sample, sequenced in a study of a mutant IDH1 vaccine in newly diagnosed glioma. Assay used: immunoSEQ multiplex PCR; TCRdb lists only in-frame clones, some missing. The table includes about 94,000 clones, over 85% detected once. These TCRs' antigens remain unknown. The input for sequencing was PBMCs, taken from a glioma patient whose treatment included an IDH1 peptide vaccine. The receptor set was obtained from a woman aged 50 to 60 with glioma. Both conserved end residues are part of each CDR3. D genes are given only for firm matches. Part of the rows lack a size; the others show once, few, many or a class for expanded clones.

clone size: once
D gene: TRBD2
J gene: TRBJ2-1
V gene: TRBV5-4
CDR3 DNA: TGTGCCAGCAGCTTGGCGGTGGGGGGGAGCAATGAGCAGTTCTTC
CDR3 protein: CASSLAVGGSNEQFF

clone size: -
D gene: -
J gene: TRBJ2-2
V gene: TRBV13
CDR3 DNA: TGTGCCAGCAGCTCCAGGCCGAGGGGGGGCGGGGAGCTGTTTTTT
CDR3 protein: CASSSRPRGGGELFF

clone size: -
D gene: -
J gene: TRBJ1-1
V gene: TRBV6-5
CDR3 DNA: TGTGCCAGCAGTTACACGGGAGAAGCTGAAGCTTTCTTT
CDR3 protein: CASSYTGEAEAFF

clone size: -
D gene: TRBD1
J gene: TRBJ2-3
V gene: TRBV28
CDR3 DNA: TGTGCCAGCAGCCGATACAGGGGTAGCACAGATACGCAGTATTTT
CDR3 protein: CASSRYRGSTDTQYF

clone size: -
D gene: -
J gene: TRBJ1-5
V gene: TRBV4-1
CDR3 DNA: TGCGCCAGCAGCCAGATAGGACTATCCAATCAGCCCCAGCATTTT
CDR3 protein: CASSQIGLSNQPQHF

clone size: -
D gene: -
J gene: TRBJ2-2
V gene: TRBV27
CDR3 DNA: TGTGCCAGCAGTTTTGCATCTTTGTCGAACACCGGGGAGCTGTTTTTT
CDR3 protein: CASSFASLSNTGELFF

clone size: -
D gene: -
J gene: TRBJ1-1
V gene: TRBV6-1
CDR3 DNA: TGTGCCAGCAGTGTCCCTGGACCCGATGAAGCTTTCTTT
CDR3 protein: CASSVPGPDEAFF

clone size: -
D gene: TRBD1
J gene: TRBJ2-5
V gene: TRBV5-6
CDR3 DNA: TGTGCCAGCAGCTTGGCCCAGGGGGTCCCGTACCAAGAGACCCAGTACTTC
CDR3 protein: CASSLAQGVPYQETQYF

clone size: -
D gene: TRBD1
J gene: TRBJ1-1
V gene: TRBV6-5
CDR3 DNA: TGTGCCAGCAGTTTTAGGACAGGGGTGACTGAAGCTTTCTTT
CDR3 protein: CASSFRTGVTEAFF

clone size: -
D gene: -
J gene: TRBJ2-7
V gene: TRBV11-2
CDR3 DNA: TGTGCCAGCAGCTATAGGGCGGGGGCGTCTTCGTTTTTGGCCTACGAGCAGTACTTC
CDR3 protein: CASSYRAGASSFLAYEQYF

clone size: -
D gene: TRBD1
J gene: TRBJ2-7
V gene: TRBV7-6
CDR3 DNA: TGTGCCAGCAGCTCGGGACAGGGGAGCTCCTACGAGCAGTACTTC
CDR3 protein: CASSSGQGSSYEQYF

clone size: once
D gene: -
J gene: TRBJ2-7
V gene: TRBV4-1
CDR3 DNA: TGCGCCAGCAGCCAAGGCCCCGGGACTGAGTCCTACGAGCAGTACTTC
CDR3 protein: CASSQGPGTESYEQYF

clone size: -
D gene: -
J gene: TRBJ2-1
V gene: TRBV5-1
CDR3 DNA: TGCGCCAGCAGCTTGGGGGTGGGAGACGGTGAGCAGTTCTTC
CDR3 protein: CASSLGVGDGEQFF

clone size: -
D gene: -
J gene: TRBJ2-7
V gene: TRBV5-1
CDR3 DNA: TGCGCCAGCACCGGAAACTACGAGCAGTACTTC
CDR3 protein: CASTGNYEQYF

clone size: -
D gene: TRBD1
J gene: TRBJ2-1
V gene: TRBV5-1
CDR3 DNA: TGCGCCAGCAGCTTGATTGGACAGGGCCACAATGAGCAGTTCTTC
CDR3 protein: CASSLIGQGHNEQFF

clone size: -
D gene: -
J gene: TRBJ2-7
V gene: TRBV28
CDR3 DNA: TGTGCCAGCAGTGGGGAGCGAACCTACGAGCAGTACTTC
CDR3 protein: CASSGERTYEQYF

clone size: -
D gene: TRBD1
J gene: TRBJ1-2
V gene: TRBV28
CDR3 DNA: TGTGCCAGCAGTTACTCCGGGACAGGGGATGGCTACACCTTC
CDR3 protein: CASSYSGTGDGYTF

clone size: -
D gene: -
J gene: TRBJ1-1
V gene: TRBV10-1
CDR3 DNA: TGCGCCAGCAGTGAGTCGAGGTATGGAAAAGCTTTCTTT
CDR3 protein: CASSESRYGKAFF

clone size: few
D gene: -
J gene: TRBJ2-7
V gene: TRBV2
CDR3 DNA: TGTGCCAGCAGTGCTCTAGGTTCCTACGAGCAGTACTTC
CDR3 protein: CASSALGSYEQYF

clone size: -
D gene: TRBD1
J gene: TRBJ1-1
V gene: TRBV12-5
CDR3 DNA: TGTGCTAGTGGTCCGGGACAGGTCCGGAAAGAGGGCACTGAAGCTTTCTTT
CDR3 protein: CASGPGQVRKEGTEAFF

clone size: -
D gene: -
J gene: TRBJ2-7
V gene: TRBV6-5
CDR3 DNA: TGTGCCAGCAGTTACTCTAACAGAGACTCCTACGAGCAGTACTTC
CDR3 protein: CASSYSNRDSYEQYF

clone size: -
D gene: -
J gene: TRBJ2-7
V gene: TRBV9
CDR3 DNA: TGTGCCAGCAGCGTTTCAGGACCACCGGGGGAGCAGTACTTC
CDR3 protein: CASSVSGPPGEQYF

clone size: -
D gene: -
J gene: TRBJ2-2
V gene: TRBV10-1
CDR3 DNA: TGCGCCAGCATGCAGGACAGAGACACCGGGGAGCTGTTTTTT
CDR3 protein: CASMQDRDTGELFF

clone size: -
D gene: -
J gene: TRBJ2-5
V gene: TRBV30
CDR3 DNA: TGTGCCTGGGCCCCAGGTTCCCAAGAGACCCAGTACTTC
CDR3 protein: CAWAPGSQETQYF

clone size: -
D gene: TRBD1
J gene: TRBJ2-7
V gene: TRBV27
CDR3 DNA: TGTGCCAGCAGTCCGCGGACAGGCTACTACGAGCAGTACTTC
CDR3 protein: CASSPRTGYYEQYF

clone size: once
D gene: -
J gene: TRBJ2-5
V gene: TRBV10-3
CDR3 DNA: TGTGCCATCAGTGGGACAGAGGGGACCCAGTACTTC
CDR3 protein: CAISGTEGTQYF

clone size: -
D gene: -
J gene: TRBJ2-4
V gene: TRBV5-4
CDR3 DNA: TGTGCCAGCAGCCTAGCAGGGTCCAAAGCAATTCAGTACTTC
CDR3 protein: CASSLAGSKAIQYF

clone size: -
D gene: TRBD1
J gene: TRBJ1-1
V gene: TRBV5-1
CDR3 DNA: TGCGCCAGCAGCCCCCGGACAGGGGGGAACACTGAAGCTTTCTTT
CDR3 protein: CASSPRTGGNTEAFF

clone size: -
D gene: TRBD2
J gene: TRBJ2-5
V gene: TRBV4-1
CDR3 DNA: TGCGCCAGCAGCCAAGAAGGGTCCGGGACTAGCGGGAGGGGAGAGACCCAGTACTTC
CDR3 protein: CASSQEGSGTSGRGETQYF

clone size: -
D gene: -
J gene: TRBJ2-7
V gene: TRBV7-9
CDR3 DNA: TGTGCCAGCAGCTTAAGGAGCTACGAGCAGTACTTC
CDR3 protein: CASSLRSYEQYF

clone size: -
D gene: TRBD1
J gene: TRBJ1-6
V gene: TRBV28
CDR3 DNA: TGTGCCAGCAGTTTGGACAGGACGAATTCACCCCTCCACTTT
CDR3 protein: CASSLDRTNSPLHF

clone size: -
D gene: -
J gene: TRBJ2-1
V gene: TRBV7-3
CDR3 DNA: TGTGCCAGCAGCCTCCATTATGAGGCGGGATTTTACAATGAGCAGTTCTTC
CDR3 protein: CASSLHYEAGFYNEQFF

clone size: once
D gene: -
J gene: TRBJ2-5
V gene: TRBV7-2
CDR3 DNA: TGTGCCAGCAGCCCCCTTGGGGGGAGAGAGACCCAGTACTTC
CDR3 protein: CASSPLGGRETQYF

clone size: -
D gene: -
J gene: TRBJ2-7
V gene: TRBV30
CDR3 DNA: TGTGCCTGGAGTGTAAGCTCTTACGAGCAGTACTTC
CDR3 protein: CAWSVSSYEQYF

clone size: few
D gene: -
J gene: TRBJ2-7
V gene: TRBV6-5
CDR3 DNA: TGTGCCAGCAGTTACGGGTTCAGGTCCAAGGAGCAGTACTTC
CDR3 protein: CASSYGFRSKEQYF

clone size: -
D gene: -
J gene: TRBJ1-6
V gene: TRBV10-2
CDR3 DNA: TGCGCCAGCAGAGGGTGGGGGGCGATTAATTCACCCCTCCACTTT
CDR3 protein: CASRGWGAINSPLHF

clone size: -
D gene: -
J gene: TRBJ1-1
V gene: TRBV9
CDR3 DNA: TGTGCCAGCAGCGCCGGACAGATCATGAACACTGAAGCTTTCTTT
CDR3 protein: CASSAGQIMNTEAFF

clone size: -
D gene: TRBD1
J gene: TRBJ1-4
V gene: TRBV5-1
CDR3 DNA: TGCGCCAGCGGGATACAGGGGGCTGGAGAAAAACTGTTTTTT
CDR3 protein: CASGIQGAGEKLFF

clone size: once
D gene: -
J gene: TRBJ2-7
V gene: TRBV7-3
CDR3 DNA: TGTGCCAGCAGCTCCCAGACTAGTTCCGAGCAGTACTTC
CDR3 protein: CASSSQTSSEQYF

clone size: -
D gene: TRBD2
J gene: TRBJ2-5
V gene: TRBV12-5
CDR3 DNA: TGTGCTAGTGGTTTGCCGGGGGGAGAGACCCAGTACTTC
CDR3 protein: CASGLPGGETQYF

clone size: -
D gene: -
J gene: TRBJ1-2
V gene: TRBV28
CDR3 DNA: TGTGCCAGCAGTTACAAGGGACAATCGGCCTATGGCTACACCTTC
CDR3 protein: CASSYKGQSAYGYTF

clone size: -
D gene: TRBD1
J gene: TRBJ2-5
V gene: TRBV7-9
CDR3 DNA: TGTGCCAGCAGCTTAGGACAGGGTAAAGAGACCCAGTACTTC
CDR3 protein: CASSLGQGKETQYF

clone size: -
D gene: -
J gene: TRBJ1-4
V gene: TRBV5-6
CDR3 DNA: TGTGCCAGCAGCTTGGGAGCAGGGTCTAATGAAAAACTGTTTTTT
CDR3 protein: CASSLGAGSNEKLFF

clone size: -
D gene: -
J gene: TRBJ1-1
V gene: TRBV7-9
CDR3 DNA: TGTGCCAGCAGCTTAGGACGGTTAGGGGCTTTCTTT
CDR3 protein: CASSLGRLGAFF

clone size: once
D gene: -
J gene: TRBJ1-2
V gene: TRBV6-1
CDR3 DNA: TGTGCCAGCAGTTGGGGAGCTGGCTACACCTTC
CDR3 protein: CASSWGAGYTF

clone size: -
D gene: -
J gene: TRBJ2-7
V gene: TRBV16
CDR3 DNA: TGTGCCAGCAGCCAAGGGACAAAGGTCTACGAGCAGTACTTC
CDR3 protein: CASSQGTKVYEQYF

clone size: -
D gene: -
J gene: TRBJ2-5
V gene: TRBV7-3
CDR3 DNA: TGTGCCAGCAGCTTAACGTCTCAGGCCTTGGAGACCCAGTACTTC
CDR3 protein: CASSLTSQALETQYF

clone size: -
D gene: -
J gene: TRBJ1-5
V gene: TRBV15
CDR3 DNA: TGTGCCACCAGCAGAGCGGACAGGCCCCAGCATTTT
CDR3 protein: CATSRADRPQHF

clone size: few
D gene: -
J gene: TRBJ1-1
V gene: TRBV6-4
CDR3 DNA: TGTGCCAGCAGTGACCTAAGTGGTAGTGAAGCTTTCTTT
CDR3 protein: CASSDLSGSEAFF

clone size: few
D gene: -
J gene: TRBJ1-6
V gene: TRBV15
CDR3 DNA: TGTGCCACCAGCAGAGCGGAGGGGCCCCTCCACTTT
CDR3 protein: CATSRAEGPLHF

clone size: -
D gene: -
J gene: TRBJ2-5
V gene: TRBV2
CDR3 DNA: TGTGCCAGCAGCCAAGAGACCCAGTACTTC
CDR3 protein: CASSQETQYF

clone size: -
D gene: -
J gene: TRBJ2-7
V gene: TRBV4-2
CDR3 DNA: TGTGCCAGCAGCCATCGCGTGAGCGCCCTTACCGAGCAGTACTTC
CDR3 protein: CASSHRVSALTEQYF

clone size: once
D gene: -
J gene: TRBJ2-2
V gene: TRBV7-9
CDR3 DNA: TGTGCCAGCAGCTTAGCGGGAAGGACCGGGGAGCTGTTTTTT
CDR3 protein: CASSLAGRTGELFF

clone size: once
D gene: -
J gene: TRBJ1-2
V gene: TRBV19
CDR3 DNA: TGTGCCAGTATCCCTCGGGAGCCTAACTATGGCTACACCTTC
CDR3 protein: CASIPREPNYGYTF

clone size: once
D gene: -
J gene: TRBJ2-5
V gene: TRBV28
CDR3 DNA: TGTGCCAGCAACAGGCCAGCCGCCCCGGGGGTCCAGTACTTC
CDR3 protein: CASNRPAAPGVQYF

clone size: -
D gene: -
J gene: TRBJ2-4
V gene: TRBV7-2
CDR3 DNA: TGTGCCAGCAGCTTATCGGAGGGAAACATTCAGTACTTC
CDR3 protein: CASSLSEGNIQYF

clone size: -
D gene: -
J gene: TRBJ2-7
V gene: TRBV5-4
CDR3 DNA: TGTGCCAGCAGCTTGGTACAGGGCCTCTCCTACGAGCAGTACTTC
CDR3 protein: CASSLVQGLSYEQYF